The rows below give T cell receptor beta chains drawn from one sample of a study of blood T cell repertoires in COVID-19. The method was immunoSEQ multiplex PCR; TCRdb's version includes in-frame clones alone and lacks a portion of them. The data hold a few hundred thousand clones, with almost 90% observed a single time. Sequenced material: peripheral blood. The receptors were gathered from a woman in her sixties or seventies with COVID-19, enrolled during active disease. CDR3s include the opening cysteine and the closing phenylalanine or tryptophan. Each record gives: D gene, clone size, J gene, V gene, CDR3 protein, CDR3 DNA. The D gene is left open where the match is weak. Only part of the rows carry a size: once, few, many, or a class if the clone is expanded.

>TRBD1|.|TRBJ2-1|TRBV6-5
CASAGTGSGYNEQFF
TGTGCCAGCGCGGGGACAGGGTCCGGCTACAATGAGCAGTTCTTC
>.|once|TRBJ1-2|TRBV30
CAWRAPGTYGYTF
TGTGCCTGGAGAGCCCCGGGGACATATGGCTACACCTTC
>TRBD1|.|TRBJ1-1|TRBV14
CASSPYRGLITEAFF
TGTGCCAGCAGCCCATACAGGGGGTTGATCACTGAAGCTTTCTTT
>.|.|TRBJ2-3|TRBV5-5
CASSWDFTDTQYF
TGTGCCAGCAGCTGGGACTTCACAGATACGCAGTATTTT
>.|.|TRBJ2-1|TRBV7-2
CASSHLLGGAVEQFF
TGTGCCAGCAGCCATTTACTGGGGGGGGCCGTAGAGCAGTTCTTC
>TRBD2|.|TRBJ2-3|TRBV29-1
CSVGTGLAGVTDTQYF
TGCAGCGTTGGTACAGGACTAGCGGGGGTCACAGATACGCAGTATTTT
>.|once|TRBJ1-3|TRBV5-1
CASSGGNSGNTIYF
TGCGCCAGCAGTGGGGGCAACTCTGGAAACACCATATATTTT
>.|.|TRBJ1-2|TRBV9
CASSVEQGRGGYTF
TGTGCCAGCAGCGTAGAACAGGGAAGAGGTGGCTACACCTTC
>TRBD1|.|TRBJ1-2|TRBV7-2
CASSLGQGVHGYTF
TGTGCCAGCAGCTTAGGACAGGGGGTCCATGGCTACACCTTC
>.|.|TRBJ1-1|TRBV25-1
CASSEWGRGNTEAFF
TGTGCCAGCAGTGAATGGGGGAGGGGGAACACTGAAGCTTTCTTT
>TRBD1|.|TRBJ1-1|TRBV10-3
CAIRGTAMNTEAFF
TGTGCCATCAGAGGGACAGCCATGAACACTGAAGCTTTCTTT
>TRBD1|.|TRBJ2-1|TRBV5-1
CASSLGWQGVYNEQFF
TGCGCCAGCAGCTTGGGTTGGCAGGGGGTTTACAATGAGCAGTTCTTC
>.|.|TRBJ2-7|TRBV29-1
CSVRESSYEQYF
TGCAGCGTTAGGGAGAGCTCCTACGAGCAGTACTTC
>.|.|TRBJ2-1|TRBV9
CASSAGGGERYNEQFF
TGTGCCAGCAGCGCCGGAGGGGGGGAACGCTACAATGAGCAGTTCTTC
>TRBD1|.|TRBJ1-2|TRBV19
CASSIQGQGDYGYTF
TGTGCCAGTAGTATACAGGGACAGGGGGATTATGGCTACACCTTC
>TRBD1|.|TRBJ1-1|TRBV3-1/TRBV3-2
CASSRTGDVKAFF
TGTGCCAGCAGCCGGACAGGGGATGTGAAAGCTTTCTTT
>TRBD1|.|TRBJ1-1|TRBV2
CASSASQGQGVRHTEAFF
TGTGCCAGCAGTGCCTCCCAGGGACAGGGGGTGAGGCACACTGAAGCTTTCTTT
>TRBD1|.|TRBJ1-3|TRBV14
CASSLDPGGTGNTIYF
TGTGCCAGCAGCCTAGATCCAGGGGGCACCGGAAACACCATATATTTT
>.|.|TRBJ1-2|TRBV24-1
CATSDLAGDYGYTF
TGTGCCACCAGTGATTTGGCAGGGGACTATGGCTACACCTTC
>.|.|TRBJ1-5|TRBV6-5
CASSLGGNSNQPQHF
TGTGCCAGCAGTTTGGGGGGTAATAGCAATCAGCCCCAGCATTTT
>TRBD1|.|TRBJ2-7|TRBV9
CASSGGQGTSYEQYF
TGTGCCAGCAGCGGAGGACAGGGAACCTCCTACGAGCAGTACTTC
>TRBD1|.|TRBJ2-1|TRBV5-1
CASSLRQGLNEQFF
TGCGCCAGCAGCCTAAGACAGGGCCTCAATGAGCAGTTCTTC
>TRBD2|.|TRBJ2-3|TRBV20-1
CSASWASGFTDTQYF
TGCAGTGCTAGTTGGGCTAGCGGGTTCACAGATACGCAGTATTTT
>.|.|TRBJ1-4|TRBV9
CASSANSGVGEKLFF
TGTGCCAGCAGCGCCAATTCAGGGGTAGGAGAAAAACTGTTTTTT
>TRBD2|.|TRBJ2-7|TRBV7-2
CASSLSLAGYTSGSYEQYF
TGTGCCAGCAGCTTAAGCCTAGCGGGGTACACAAGCGGCTCCTACGAGCAGTACTTC
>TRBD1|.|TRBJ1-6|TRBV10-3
CAAQTGANNSPLHF
TGTGCCGCCCAGACAGGGGCAAATAATTCACCCCTCCACTTT
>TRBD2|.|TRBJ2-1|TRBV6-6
CASSRIAGVYNEQFF
TGTGCCAGCAGTCGGATAGCGGGGGTGTACAATGAGCAGTTCTTC
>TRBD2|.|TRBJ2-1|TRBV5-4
CASSSGLAGNYNEQFF
TGTGCCAGCAGCTCGGGACTAGCGGGCAACTACAATGAGCAGTTCTTC